This is a list of T cell receptor beta chains from one sample in a study of PD-L1 blockade in urothelial cancer. The protocol was immunoSEQ multiplex PCR, while the TCRdb copy is restricted to in-frame clones and leaves out a portion. Of tens of thousands of clones listed, about four fifths were seen once; the top ten hold approximately 2.9%. Specimen: PBMCs, collected around atezolizumab (anti-PD-L1) treatment. Receptors were obtained from a man aged 65 to 79 with urothelial cancer. Both conserved end residues are part of each CDR3. D genes are given only for firm matches. Clone size is given for some rows only: seen once, a few or many times, or a class if the clone is expanded.

>TRBJ1-1|.|.|TRBV5-1
TGCGCCAGCAGCTTGCTGGACAGTCTGAACACTGAAGCTTTCTTT
CASSLLDSLNTEAFF
>TRBJ2-7|.|TRBD1|TRBV5-6
TGTGCCAGCAGCCCTCTCGACAGGGGGCGATACGAGCAGTACTTC
CASSPLDRGRYEQYF
>TRBJ2-7|.|TRBD1|TRBV5-1
TGCGCCAGCAGCTCGACCCGGGACAGATTTTACGAGCAGTACTTC
CASSSTRDRFYEQYF
>TRBJ2-1|.|.|TRBV25-1
TGTGCCAGCAGAAAAGGAGCGGGTGGGTATGAGCAGTTCTTC
CASRKGAGGYEQFF
>TRBJ1-5|.|.|TRBV6-1
TGTGCCAGCAGTGAGACCGAGGCAGGGTGGGAAGTGGGCAATCAGCCCCAGCATTTT
CASSETEAGWEVGNQPQHF
>TRBJ2-5|few|.|TRBV21-1
TGTGCCAGCACTTCAAAGAGGGGACAGGGTAGGCAAGAGACCCAGTACTTC
CASTSKRGQGRQETQYF
>TRBJ1-2|few|TRBD1|TRBV7-9
TGTGCCAGCAGCCGTACCGGGACAGGGTACTATGGCTACACCTTC
CASSRTGTGYYGYTF
>TRBJ2-7|.|TRBD2|TRBV7-2
TGTGCCAGCAGCTTAGGCGGGGGAGCCAAAGGCGAGCAGTACTTC
CASSLGGGAKGEQYF
>TRBJ1-1|.|TRBD1|TRBV29-1
TGCAGCGGGTCGGCCAGGGGGACTGAAGCTTTCTTT
CSGSARGTEAFF
>TRBJ2-1|.|TRBD1|TRBV9
TGTGCCAGCAGCGTAGAACCAGGGGGAGATAATTCCTACAATGAGCAGTTCTTC
CASSVEPGGDNSYNEQFF
>TRBJ2-7|.|TRBD2|TRBV11-3
TGTGCCAGCAGTTCAATTGGACTAGCGGGTCTGCAGTACTTC
CASSSIGLAGLQYF
>TRBJ1-5|.|.|TRBV30
TGTGCCTGGAGTGTACGGGGGGTTCTTAATCAGCCCCAGCATTTT
CAWSVRGVLNQPQHF
>TRBJ1-2|.|TRBD1|TRBV27
TGTGCCAGCAGTCTAATAGGACCACAGGGGGCCTATGGCTACACCTTC
CASSLIGPQGAYGYTF
>TRBJ1-1|few|TRBD1|TRBV27
TGTGCCAGCAGTTCCCGGACAGGGAAGACTGAAGCTTTCTTT
CASSSRTGKTEAFF
>TRBJ2-3|.|.|TRBV7-9
TGTGCCAGCAGCGCCGTACAGGGATGGACAGATACGCAGTATTTT
CASSAVQGWTDTQYF
>TRBJ1-2|.|TRBD1|TRBV5-4
TGTGCCAGCAGCTTGGCCCAGGGGGACCTCTATGGCTACACCTTC
CASSLAQGDLYGYTF
>TRBJ1-3|.|TRBD1|TRBV11-1
TGTGCCAGCAGCTTGGACAGGCCCATCTCTGGAAACACCATATATTTT
CASSLDRPISGNTIYF
>TRBJ2-7|.|TRBD2|TRBV7-9
TGTGCCAGCAACATAGCGGGAGCCTCCTACGAGCAGTACTTC
CASNIAGASYEQYF
>TRBJ1-4|.|.|TRBV7-2
TGTGCCAGCAGCCTCCAAGACAAAGAAAAACTGTTTTTT
CASSLQDKEKLFF
>TRBJ1-1|.|.|TRBV4-2
TGTGCCAGCTCGAAGGCAGGGGATACTGAAGCTTTCTTT
CASSKAGDTEAFF
>TRBJ2-1|.|TRBD1|TRBV9
TGTGCCAGCAGCGGACAGGGGAACAATGAGCAGTTCTTC
CASSGQGNNEQFF
>TRBJ2-3|few|TRBD2|TRBV9
TGTGCCAGCAGCTTCGGCGGGGGGGGCAGCACAGATACGCAGTATTTT
CASSFGGGGSTDTQYF
>TRBJ2-3|.|TRBD2|TRBV2
TGTGCCAGCGGACTAGCGGCTAGCACAGATACGCAGTATTTT
CASGLAASTDTQYF
>TRBJ2-1|.|.|TRBV4-2
TGTGCCAGCAGCCCGACTAGAACCTCCTACAATGAGCAGTTCTTC
CASSPTRTSYNEQFF
>TRBJ1-2|.|TRBD1|TRBV5-6
TGTGCCAGCAGCGCGGACAGGAACTATGGCTACACCTTC
CASSADRNYGYTF
>TRBJ1-2|.|.|TRBV5-4
TGTGCCAGCAGCTTGGAGAACCAGGTCTATGGCTACACCTTC
CASSLENQVYGYTF
>TRBJ1-4|.|.|TRBV19
TGTGCCAGTAGTTTTGGGCAGGCCGCGAATGAAAAACTGTTTTTT
CASSFGQAANEKLFF
>TRBJ2-5|.|.|TRBV11-2
TGTGCCAGCAGCTTAGCAGGGTCGAAGGCCCAGTACTTC
CASSLAGSKAQYF
>TRBJ1-3|few|.|TRBV7-2
TGTGCCAGCAGCTTAGGTCGCGGGAGCTCTGGAAACACCATATATTTT
CASSLGRGSSGNTIYF
>TRBJ2-5|once|TRBD2|TRBV7-9
TGTGCCAGCAGCACCGGGACTAGCGGAATACAAGAGACCCAGTACTTC
CASSTGTSGIQETQYF
>TRBJ2-7|.|TRBD1|TRBV11-3
TGTGCCAGCAGCTTCTCGGGACAGGAACTCGAGCAGTACTTC
CASSFSGQELEQYF
>TRBJ2-7|.|.|TRBV4-3
TGCGCCAGCAGCCAGACCGCAGTGCAGGGCTACGAGCAGTACTTC
CASSQTAVQGYEQYF
>TRBJ1-3|.|.|TRBV19
TGTGCCAGTAAAGAGGCCGGTATCTCTGGAAACACCATATATTTT
CASKEAGISGNTIYF
>TRBJ2-5|.|TRBD2|TRBV29-1
TGCAGCGTTGAGGGACTAGCGCGCGAGACCCAGTACTTC
CSVEGLARETQYF
>TRBJ2-5|.|.|TRBV5-8
TGTGCCAGCAGCTTGAATCATCAAGAGACCCAGTACTTC
CASSLNHQETQYF